These T cell receptor beta chains were read from a single sample in a study of blood T cell repertoires in COVID-19. Assay used: immunoSEQ multiplex PCR; TCRdb lists only in-frame clones, some missing. The table includes 25,000 to 35,000 clones, 90% detected once. Sequencing input: peripheral blood. The receptors derive from a man between 65 and 80 years old with active or convalescent COVID-19. Both conserved end residues are part of each CDR3. A D gene is named only where the DNA matches it firmly. Clone sizes are given selectively: once, few, many, or a class where the clone is expanded.

v_gene: TRBV10-2
d_gene: TRBD2
abundance: .
j_gene: TRBJ2-3
CDR3nt: TGCGCCAGCAGTGTAGCGGGGGGTACGACTATCGGCACAGATACGCAGTATTTT
CDR3aa: CASSVAGGTTIGTDTQYF

v_gene: TRBV24-1
d_gene: .
abundance: .
j_gene: TRBJ1-1
CDR3nt: TGTGCCACCAGTGACTCCGACAGAGAAGCTTTCTTT
CDR3aa: CATSDSDREAFF

v_gene: TRBV5-6
d_gene: .
abundance: .
j_gene: TRBJ1-2
CDR3nt: TGTGCCAGCAGCAGCAACAGCCTCTATGGCTACACCTTC
CDR3aa: CASSSNSLYGYTF

v_gene: TRBV9
d_gene: .
abundance: once
j_gene: TRBJ2-2
CDR3nt: TGTGCCAGCAGCGTAGCCGACAGGGAGGTGGGGGAGCTGTTTTTT
CDR3aa: CASSVADREVGELFF

v_gene: TRBV7-9
d_gene: TRBD1
abundance: .
j_gene: TRBJ1-5
CDR3nt: TGTGCCAGCCAACCGACAGGGATAAGCAATCAGCCCCAGCATTTT
CDR3aa: CASQPTGISNQPQHF

v_gene: TRBV7-2
d_gene: .
abundance: .
j_gene: TRBJ1-5
CDR3nt: TGTGCCAGCAGCATAAATCAGGTCAGCAATCAGCCCCAGCATTTT
CDR3aa: CASSINQVSNQPQHF

v_gene: TRBV5-4
d_gene: .
abundance: .
j_gene: TRBJ1-2
CDR3nt: TGTGCCAGCAGCTTGGGTAGCTATAACTATGGCTACACCTTC
CDR3aa: CASSLGSYNYGYTF

v_gene: TRBV19
d_gene: .
abundance: once
j_gene: TRBJ2-7
CDR3nt: TGTGCCAGTAGTATAGTTGCCGGGTCCGAGCAGTACTTC
CDR3aa: CASSIVAGSEQYF

v_gene: TRBV3-1/TRBV3-2
d_gene: .
abundance: few
j_gene: TRBJ1-5
CDR3nt: TGTGCCAGCAGCCAAGTGTCTTCCAATCAGCCCCAGCATTTT
CDR3aa: CASSQVSSNQPQHF

v_gene: TRBV6-6
d_gene: TRBD2
abundance: .
j_gene: TRBJ2-1
CDR3nt: TGTGCCAGCAGTCTCCCTCGAGCGGGAGGGAAGAACAATGAGCAGTTCTTC
CDR3aa: CASSLPRAGGKNNEQFF

v_gene: TRBV19
d_gene: .
abundance: .
j_gene: TRBJ2-1
CDR3nt: TGTGCCAGTAGTGGGCAGGCGCGGAGGGAGCAGTTCTTC
CDR3aa: CASSGQARREQFF

v_gene: TRBV6-4
d_gene: .
abundance: .
j_gene: TRBJ2-3
CDR3nt: TGTGCCAGCAGTGTTCGGGGGAGCACAGATACGCAGTATTTT
CDR3aa: CASSVRGSTDTQYF

v_gene: TRBV5-4
d_gene: TRBD2
abundance: .
j_gene: TRBJ2-3
CDR3nt: TGTGCCAGCAGCTCGGGACTAGTAGGTTCAGATACGCAGTATTTT
CDR3aa: CASSSGLVGSDTQYF

v_gene: TRBV9
d_gene: .
abundance: .
j_gene: TRBJ1-5
CDR3nt: TGTGCCAGCAGCGTGTCCGACAATAGCAATCAGCCCCAGCATTTT
CDR3aa: CASSVSDNSNQPQHF

v_gene: TRBV20-1
d_gene: .
abundance: .
j_gene: TRBJ1-2
CDR3nt: TGCAGTGCTAGTGTAGGGGCTAACTATGGCTACACCTTC
CDR3aa: CSASVGANYGYTF

v_gene: TRBV5-4
d_gene: .
abundance: .
j_gene: TRBJ1-4
CDR3nt: TGTGCCAGCAGCTTTGCAGCAACTAATGAAAAACTGTTTTTT
CDR3aa: CASSFAATNEKLFF

v_gene: TRBV29-1
d_gene: .
abundance: once
j_gene: TRBJ1-2
CDR3nt: TGCAGCGTCGCAACTTCCTTACGGGGGACTGGCTACACCTTC
CDR3aa: CSVATSLRGTGYTF

v_gene: TRBV11-3
d_gene: TRBD1
abundance: .
j_gene: TRBJ1-1
CDR3nt: TGTGCCAGCAGCTCAAAGGGGGCTCTGAACACTGAAGCTTTCTTT
CDR3aa: CASSSKGALNTEAFF

v_gene: TRBV19
d_gene: .
abundance: .
j_gene: TRBJ2-7
CDR3nt: TGTGCCAGTAGTGTAGGACAGAGCTCCTACGAGCAGTACTTC
CDR3aa: CASSVGQSSYEQYF

v_gene: TRBV7-9
d_gene: TRBD1
abundance: few
j_gene: TRBJ1-5
CDR3nt: TGTGCCAGCAGCCCATCATGGACAGGGGGACAACAGCCCCAGCATTTT
CDR3aa: CASSPSWTGGQQPQHF

v_gene: TRBV4-2
d_gene: TRBD1
abundance: once
j_gene: TRBJ2-7
CDR3nt: TGTGCCAGCAGCCCCCGACGGCCGGCGGGACAGGGGGCGCAATACGAGCAGTACTTC
CDR3aa: CASSPRRPAGQGAQYEQYF

v_gene: TRBV18
d_gene: .
abundance: .
j_gene: TRBJ1-2
CDR3nt: TGTGCCAGCTCACCACGGGCAGCTAACTATGGCTACACCTTC
CDR3aa: CASSPRAANYGYTF

v_gene: TRBV19
d_gene: .
abundance: .
j_gene: TRBJ1-4
CDR3nt: TGTGCCAGTGGTGGAGAGTTTGCAACTAATGAAAAACTGTTTTTT
CDR3aa: CASGGEFATNEKLFF

v_gene: TRBV6-1
d_gene: TRBD1
abundance: .
j_gene: TRBJ1-1
CDR3nt: TGTGCCAGCAGTGATAATTACAGGGGTAGAGGCACTGAAGCTTTCTTT
CDR3aa: CASSDNYRGRGTEAFF

v_gene: TRBV6-6
d_gene: TRBD1
abundance: .
j_gene: TRBJ1-6
CDR3nt: TGTGCCAGCAGTCCACAAACCACAGGGGGGAAAAATTCACCCCTCCACTTT
CDR3aa: CASSPQTTGGKNSPLHF

v_gene: TRBV27
d_gene: TRBD1
abundance: .
j_gene: TRBJ1-6
CDR3nt: TGTGCCAGCAGGTTTCAGGGGGCTTTTTCACCCCTCCACTTT
CDR3aa: CASRFQGAFSPLHF

v_gene: TRBV15
d_gene: .
abundance: .
j_gene: TRBJ1-5
CDR3nt: TGTGCCACCAGCAGAGACCAGACAGTTCAGCCCCAGCATTTT
CDR3aa: CATSRDQTVQPQHF

v_gene: TRBV6-5
d_gene: TRBD1
abundance: .
j_gene: TRBJ1-1
CDR3nt: TGTTCCAGCCGGGACAGGGGGCAGAACACTGAAGCTTTCTTT
CDR3aa: CSSRDRGQNTEAFF

v_gene: TRBV24-1
d_gene: TRBD1
abundance: .
j_gene: TRBJ2-2
CDR3nt: TGTGCCACCGGGACAGGGGTAGGCACCGGGGAGCTGTTTTTT
CDR3aa: CATGTGVGTGELFF

v_gene: TRBV5-1
d_gene: .
abundance: once
j_gene: TRBJ2-2
CDR3nt: TGCGCCAGCAGCTTGGCGCCGGGCACCGGGGAGCTGTTTTTT
CDR3aa: CASSLAPGTGELFF

v_gene: TRBV14
d_gene: .
abundance: .
j_gene: TRBJ1-5
CDR3nt: TGTGCCAGCAGTCTGTATAGCAATCAGCCCCAGCATTTT
CDR3aa: CASSLYSNQPQHF

v_gene: TRBV15
d_gene: TRBD1
abundance: .
j_gene: TRBJ1-4
CDR3nt: TGTGCCACCAGCAGAGCGAAGGGGGCGTTGGGTGAAAAACTGTTTTTT
CDR3aa: CATSRAKGALGEKLFF

v_gene: TRBV11-2
d_gene: TRBD2
abundance: once
j_gene: TRBJ2-5
CDR3nt: TGTGCCAGCAGCCTCGGGGCTAGCGGGAGTTTCGGGGGGGAGACCCAGTACTTC
CDR3aa: CASSLGASGSFGGETQYF

v_gene: TRBV7-2
d_gene: .
abundance: .
j_gene: TRBJ2-5
CDR3nt: TGTGCCAGCAGCTTAGAAGGCAGGGAACAAGAGACCCAGTACTTC
CDR3aa: CASSLEGREQETQYF

v_gene: TRBV2
d_gene: TRBD1
abundance: .
j_gene: TRBJ1-1
CDR3nt: TGTGCCAGCAGTCCGACAGGGACTGAAGCTTTCTTT
CDR3aa: CASSPTGTEAFF

v_gene: TRBV4-1
d_gene: .
abundance: once
j_gene: TRBJ1-2
CDR3nt: TGCGCCAGCAGCCAATTTAGACAGAAAAACTATGGCTACACCTTC
CDR3aa: CASSQFRQKNYGYTF

v_gene: TRBV5-4
d_gene: TRBD1
abundance: .
j_gene: TRBJ1-1
CDR3nt: TGTGCCAGCAGCCCCCAGACAGGGGGCTTTTTAACTGAAGCTTTCTTT
CDR3aa: CASSPQTGGFLTEAFF